What follows are 15 T cell receptor beta chains derived from one specimen sequenced in a study of T-cell reconstitution after alpha-beta-depleted transplantation in children. Researchers prepared the TCRbeta library using unique molecular identifiers, the study reports. Using its own MiXCR run on the PCR reads, TCRdb lists one record per CDR3 protein. This table holds a few hundred thousand distinct CDR3 sequences, about a quarter found once. The sample was PBMCs, taken before TCRalphabeta/CD19-depleted stem cell transplant. The origin of the receptors is a boy under two years old with Wiskott-Aldrich syndrome, due to receive a stem cell transplant.

This clonotype was counted between two and nine times. V and J are TRBV20-1 and TRBJ2-1; 15 bases map to TRBD2. From germline, CDR1 is DFQATT and CDR2 SNEGSKA (reference sequence). There are 14 residues in the CDR3. The V gene end was trimmed by 4 bases and the J gene end by 8 bases; junction bases not matched to a gene: 3. In nucleotides, the CDR3 is TGCAGTGCTACTCGGACTAGCGGGAGGGATGAGCAGTTCTTC. It translates to CSATRTSGRDEQFF.

This clonotype was picked up a small number of times. The V and J genes are TRBV20-1 and TRBJ2-7; TRBD2 aligns across 12 bases. This CDR3 has 15 residues. Germline CDR1 reads DFQATT; CDR2 reads SNEGSKA (reference sequence). The trim removed 6 bases at V and 4 bases at J, leaving 10 bases unmatched. The CDR3 spells CSADPGTSGLYEQYF. The CDR3 DNA reads as TGCAGTGCAGATCCCGGGACTAGCGGGTTATACGAGCAGTACTTC.

The rearrangement uses TRBV28 and TRBJ2-2; no definite D call. The V end was cut by 4 bases, the J end by 5 bases, with 17 bases between. The CDR3 is 16 residues long. The V gene's germline CDR1 is MDHEN and CDR2 SYDVKM. CDR3 protein: CASSSSRAATTGELFF. The CDR3 DNA is TGTGCCAGCAGTTCGTCCCGGGCAGCCACGACCGGGGAGCTGTTTTTT.

This clonotype was counted a single time. The junction and the germline gene differ at one end; a read error may be behind it. V is TRBV20-1 and J is TRBJ2-4; 8 bases align to TRBD2. CDR3 length equals 17 residues. The germline gives CDR1 DFQATT, CDR2 SNEGSKA (reference sequence). The CDR3 protein is CSARDVLAALAKNSQYF. In nucleotides, the CDR3 is TGCAGTGCTAGAGATGTACTAGCGGCGCTAGCCAAAAACAGTCAGTACTTC.

This clonotype occurred a few times. The gene calls are TRBV5-1 and TRBJ2-6; 12 bases match TRBD2. The CDR3 extends over 20 amino acids. The trim removed 2 bases at V and 0 bases at J, leaving 9 bases unmatched. Germline assignment: CDR1 SGHRS and CDR2 YFSETQ. The CDR3 nucleotides are TGCGCCAGCAGCTTTATCCTGACTAGCGGGGGCTTCTCTGGGGCCAACGTCCTGACTTTC. Translation gives CASSFILTSGGFSGANVLTF. Full variable domain (outside the CDR3, taken from reference TRBV5-1 and TRBJ2-6): KAGVTQTPRYLIKTRGQQVTLSCSPISGHRSVSWYQQTPGQGLQFLFEYFSETQRNKGNFPGRFSGRQFSNSRSEMNVSTLELGDSALYLCASSFILTSGGFSGANVLTFGAGSRLTVL.

The chain is built from TRBV6-5 and TRBJ2-7, with 10 bases aligning to TRBD2. V lost 0 bases and J lost 2; bases outside the gene matches: 10. CDR1 MNHEY and CDR2 SVGAGI come from the germline V gene. The CDR3 spans 18 residues. The CDR3 loop is CASSYSASGRGATYEQYF. The CDR3 coding sequence is TGTGCCAGCAGTTACTCGGCTAGCGGGAGAGGAGCAACCTACGAGCAGTACTTC.

J is TRBJ2-7 and V is TRBV20-1; the match to TRBD1 covers 9 bases. The J segment lost 2 bases and the V segment lost 6 bases, leaving 8 bases of the junction unmatched. Germline V gives CDR1 DFQATT, CDR2 SNEGSKA (reference sequence). The CDR3 runs to 14 residues. CDR3 DNA: TGCAGTGCCGCCGACAGGGGGAAAACCTACGAGCAGTACTTC. Translating gives CSAADRGKTYEQYF.

The chain links TRBV4-1 to TRBJ2-1; TRBD2 matches at 8 bases. CDR3 length equals 16 residues. The J segment lost 1 base and the V segment lost 1 base, leaving 3 bases of the junction unmatched. Germline CDR1 is MGHRA and CDR2 is YSYEKL. The chain's CDR3 is CASSQVAGNSYNEQFF. In DNA form, the CDR3 reads TGCGCCAGCAGCCAAGTAGCGGGGAATTCCTACAATGAGCAGTTCTTC.

This sequence joins TRBV6-5 and TRBJ2-2, with D perhaps matching TRBD1 (7 bases). V was trimmed by 0 bases and J by 2 bases, leaving 13 bases between them. This CDR3 has 17 residues. Germline V gene data show CDR1 as MNHEY and CDR2 as SVGAGI. The CDR3 DNA reads as TGTGCCAGCAGTTACTCTCCGACAGGGACTAACACCGGGGAGCTGTTTTTT. It encodes CASSYSPTGTNTGELFF.

This clonotype came up a few times. The chain links TRBV4-1 to TRBJ2-7; TRBD2 agrees at 11 bases. Trimming took 1 base from V and 6 from J; bases not matched to a gene: 2. The germline CDR1 and CDR2 sequences are MGHRA and YSYEKL. The length of the CDR3 is 14 residues. The CDR3 loop is CASSQVAGGIEQYF. CDR3 DNA sequence: TGCGCCAGCAGCCAAGTAGCGGGAGGGATCGAGCAGTACTTC.

V and J are TRBV4-2 and TRBJ2-1, with no clear D. Germline lookup yields CDR1 LGHNA and CDR2 YNFKEQ. Trimming shortened V by 3 bases and J by 6 bases, and 9 bases separated the two germline ends. The CDR3 covers 13 residues. CDR3 amino acids: CASSQEMINEQFF. CDR3 DNA sequence: TGTGCCAGCAGCCAGGAGATGATCAATGAGCAGTTCTTC.

The rearrangement uses TRBV12-3 or TRBV12-4 and TRBJ2-7; 8 bases map to TRBD1. V was pared by 2 bases and J by 3 bases, with 3 bases of the junction left unmatched. The CDR3 length is 14 residues. The CDR3 nucleotides read TGTGCCAGCAGTTTAACAGGGGGGCGCTACGAGCAGTACTTC. Translated: CASSLTGGRYEQYF.

This clonotype was observed a few times. The CDR3 loop is CASSLRVPRVGVADTQYF. DNA for the CDR3: TGTGCCAGCAGCTTAAGGGTCCCGCGGGTTGGGGTAGCAGATACGCAGTATTTT. This chain links TRBV7-3 with TRBJ2-3; tentatively, D is TRBD2 (5 bases). V was trimmed by 1 base and J by 4 bases, leaving 21 bases between them. This CDR3 is 18 amino acids long. Germline CDR1 and CDR2: SGHTA and FQGTGA. Complete variable domain (other parts from reference TRBV7-3 and TRBJ2-3): GAGVSQTPSNKVTEKGKYVELRCDPISGHTALYWYRQSLGQGPEFLIYFQGTGAADDSGLPNDRFFAVRPEGSVSTLKIQRTERGDSAVYLCASSLRVPRVGVADTQYFGPGTRLTVL.

The chain combines TRBV5-1 with TRBJ2-1; D is unclear. With 0 bases removed from V and 7 bases from J, the gap between germline ends came to 8 bases. From germline, CDR1 is SGHRS and CDR2 YFSETQ. The CDR3 contains 13 residues. CDR3 in amino acids: CASSLDRRNEQFF. CDR3 nucleotide sequence: TGCGCCAGCAGCTTGGACCGAAGGAATGAGCAGTTCTTC.

The J gene is TRBJ2-3, the V gene TRBV5-1; 14 bases match TRBD2. V lost 2 bases to trimming and J lost 7 bases; unmatched junction nucleotides: 9. The CDR3 is 17 residues long. Per germline, CDR1 SGHRS and CDR2 YFSETQ. Here the CDR3 DNA reads TGCGCCAGCAGCTTCGGACTAGCGGGAGGAATCGCATATACGCAGTATTTT. It is translated as CASSFGLAGGIAYTQYF.